The clone carrying this T cell receptor beta chain was observed at least ten times. Its antigen is unidentified. The data were taken from a study of identical twins. This CDR3 region has 15 residues. Trimming took off 6 bases at V and 0 bases at J, with 9 bases between the two ends. Template switching added a universal primer site, and cDNA bore unique molecular identifiers. TCRdb reanalysed the 5' RACE reads using MiXCR and keeps one entry per CDR3 protein. The sample carries about 890,000 distinct CDR3 sequences, over 9% recorded once. Study-level results: Shared out-of-frame alpha sequences (those common to twins) showed excess low generation probability.

The data were also submitted as part of a second study, on yellow fever vaccine responses in identical twins.

The chain couples TRBV12-3 or TRBV12-4 to TRBJ2-6; D not resolved. The source is a young woman in good health. The sequencing sample was made of PBMCs. CDR3 sequence (DNA): TGTGCCAGCAGCCCCGGGTTCTCTGGGGCCAACGTCCTGACTTTC. It yields the protein CASSPGFSGANVLTF.